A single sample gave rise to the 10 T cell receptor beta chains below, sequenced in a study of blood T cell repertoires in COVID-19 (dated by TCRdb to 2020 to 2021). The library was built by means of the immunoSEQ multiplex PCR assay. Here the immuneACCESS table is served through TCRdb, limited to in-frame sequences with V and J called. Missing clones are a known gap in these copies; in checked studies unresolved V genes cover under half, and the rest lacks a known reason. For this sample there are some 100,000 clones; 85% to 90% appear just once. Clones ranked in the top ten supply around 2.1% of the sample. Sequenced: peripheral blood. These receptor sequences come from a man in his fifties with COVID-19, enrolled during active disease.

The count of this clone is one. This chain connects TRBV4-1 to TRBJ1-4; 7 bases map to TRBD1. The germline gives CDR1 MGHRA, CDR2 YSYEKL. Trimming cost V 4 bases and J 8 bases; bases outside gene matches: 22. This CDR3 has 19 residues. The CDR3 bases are TGCGCCAGCAGCCGAACTGGAGGGGGCGAGGGGTGGAGTAACGAAAAACTGTTTTTT. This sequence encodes CASSRTGGGEGWSNEKLFF.

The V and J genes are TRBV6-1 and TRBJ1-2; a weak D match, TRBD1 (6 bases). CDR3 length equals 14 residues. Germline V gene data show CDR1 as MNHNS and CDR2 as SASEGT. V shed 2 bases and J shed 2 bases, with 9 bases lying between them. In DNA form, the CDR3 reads TGTGCCAGCAGTGAAAGGACAGCCAACTATGGCTACACCTTC. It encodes CASSERTANYGYTF.

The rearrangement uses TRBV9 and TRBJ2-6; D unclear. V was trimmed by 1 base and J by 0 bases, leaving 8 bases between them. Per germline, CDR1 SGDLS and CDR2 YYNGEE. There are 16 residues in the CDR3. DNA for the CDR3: TGTGCCAGCAGCGTAACCAAGAGCTCTGGGGCCAACGTCCTGACTTTC. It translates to CASSVTKSSGANVLTF.

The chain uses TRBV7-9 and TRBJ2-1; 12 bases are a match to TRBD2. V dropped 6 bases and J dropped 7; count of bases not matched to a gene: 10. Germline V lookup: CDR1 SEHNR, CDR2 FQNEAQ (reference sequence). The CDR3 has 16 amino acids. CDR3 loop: CASSHPSGGAPNEQFF. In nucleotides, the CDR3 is TGTGCCAGCAGTCACCCTAGCGGGGGGGCTCCTAATGAGCAGTTCTTC.

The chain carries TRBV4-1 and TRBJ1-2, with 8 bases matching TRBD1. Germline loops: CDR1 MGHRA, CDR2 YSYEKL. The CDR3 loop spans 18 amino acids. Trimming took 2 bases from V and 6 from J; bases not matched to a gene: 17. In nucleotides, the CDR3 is TGCGCCAGCAGCCAAAATGCGAGGGACAGGCTCAAAAGAAATGGCTACACCTTC. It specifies CASSQNARDRLKRNGYTF.

The CDR3 sequence is CASSLDRGVTEAFF. The CDR3 bases are TGTGCCAGCAGCTTGGACAGGGGGGTTACTGAAGCTTTCTTT. The chain is built from TRBV5-4 and TRBJ1-1, with 8 bases fitting TRBD1. J was trimmed by 5 bases and V by 0 bases; bases with no gene match: 3. CDR1 and CDR2 from the germline V gene are SGHNT and YYREEE (reference sequence). This CDR3 spans 14 amino acids.

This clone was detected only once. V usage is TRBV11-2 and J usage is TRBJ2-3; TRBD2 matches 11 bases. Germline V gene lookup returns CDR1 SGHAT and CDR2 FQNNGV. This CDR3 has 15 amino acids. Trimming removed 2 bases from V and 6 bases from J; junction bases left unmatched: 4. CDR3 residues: CASSLLAGGRDTQYF. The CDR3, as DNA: TGTGCCAGCAGCTTACTAGCGGGGGGCCGGGATACGCAGTATTTT.

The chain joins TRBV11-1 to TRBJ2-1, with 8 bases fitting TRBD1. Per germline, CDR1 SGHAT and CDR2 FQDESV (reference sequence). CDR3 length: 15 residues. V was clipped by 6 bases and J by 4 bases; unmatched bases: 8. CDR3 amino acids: CASRTGQGYYNEQFF. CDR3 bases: TGTGCCAGCAGAACCGGACAGGGTTATTACAATGAGCAGTTCTTC.

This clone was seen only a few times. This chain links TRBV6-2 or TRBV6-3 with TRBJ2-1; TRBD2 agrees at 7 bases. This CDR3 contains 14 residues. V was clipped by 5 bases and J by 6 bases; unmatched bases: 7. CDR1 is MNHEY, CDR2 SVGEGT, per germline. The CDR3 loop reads CASSTGGSTNEQFF. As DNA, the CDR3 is TGTGCCAGCAGTACCGGGGGGTCTACCAATGAGCAGTTCTTC.

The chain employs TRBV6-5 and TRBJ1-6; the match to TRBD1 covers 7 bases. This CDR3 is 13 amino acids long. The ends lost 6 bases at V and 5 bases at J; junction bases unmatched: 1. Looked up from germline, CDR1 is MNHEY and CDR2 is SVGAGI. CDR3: CASRGQNNSPLHF. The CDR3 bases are TGTGCCAGCAGGGGACAGAATAATTCACCCCTCCACTTT.